This T cell receptor (beta chain) comes out of a study of beta chain features in type 1 diabetes. Overall study findings and caveats: Diminished insertions and augmented deletions at VDJ junctions characterized type 1 diabetes patients. Over-representation of high TCR-expressing cells was a possible consequence of cDNA sequencing. Relative to healthy donors, patients appeared to have naive, central memory and Treg TCRB repertoires that were more similar. Among patients with Type 1 diabetes, TCRB CDR3s were moderately but significantly shorter in every one of the four CD4+ subsets.

Germline CDR1 is SSHAT and CDR2 is FNYEAQ (reference sequence). The CDR3 spans 17 residues. This clone was seen more than once but under ten times. Its matching antigen is unknown. The junction does not match germline at one end; this may be a read error. Since all of the isolated RNA was reverse transcribed, expressed TCRB transcripts were what got sequenced. Clones were read by immunoSEQ multiplex PCR, and TCRdb kept only the in-frame ones, dropping some. The sample carries 150,000 to 200,000 clones, more than 10% recorded once. V and J are TRBV7-7 and TRBJ2-5, with D uncertain. This TCR was recovered from a woman aged 18 to 35 in good health. The sample taken for sequencing was central memory CD4+ T cells from blood. The CDR3 reads CASSLALFVGSQETQYF. The CDR3, as DNA: TGTGCTAGCAGCTTAGCATTATTCGTCGGGTCTCAAGAGACCCAGTACTTC.